Below are 13 T cell receptor beta chains sequenced from a single sample in a study of blood T cells in healthy people across ages. Using a J-beta primer mix together with a sample-barcoded 5' primer, a second PCR was run for about 7 to 12 cycles. TCRdb reprocessed the 5' RACE reads with MiXCR, giving one entry per CDR3 protein. Of roughly 1.6 million distinct CDR3 sequences listed, almost 35% are singletons. The sample comprised blood. These receptors were taken from a woman aged 25 to 39 in good health.

This chain joins TRBV6-1 and TRBJ2-2; the D gene is possibly TRBD2 (5 bases). The CDR3 has 15 amino acids. Trimming pared 2 bases from V and 8 bases from J, leaving 15 bases between. Germline loops: CDR1 MNHNS, CDR2 SASEGT. The CDR3 is CASSEHLTAAGELFF. The DNA for the CDR3 is TGTGCCAGCAGTGAACACCTCACAGCGGCAGGGGAGCTGTTTTTT.

The gene calls are TRBV20-1 and TRBJ1-6; D is perhaps TRBD1 (5 bases). The V gene's germline CDR1 is DFQATT and CDR2 SNEGSKA (reference sequence). The CDR3 sequence is 13 residues long. The CDR3 loop is CSKSQGANSPLHF. The CDR3 bases are TGCAGCAAGTCCCAGGGTGCTAATTCACCCCTCCACTTT.

The chain has TRBV4-1 and TRBJ2-7; the D is unclear. CDR1 and CDR2 from the germline V gene are MGHRA and YSYEKL. Trimming removed 3 bases at V and 2 bases at J, with 11 bases between. The CDR3 length is 14 residues. This chain's CDR3 is CASSHQLEPYEQYF. The CDR3, as DNA: TGCGCCAGCAGCCACCAACTTGAACCCTACGAGCAGTACTTC.

On this clonotype itself: Just one base apart from a much larger clone, this may be a read error. The chain is built from TRBV10-3 and TRBJ2-7, with 8 bases matching TRBD2. Germline V gene lookup returns CDR1 ENHRY and CDR2 SYGVKD. V lost 3 bases, J lost 3 bases, and 7 bases stayed unmatched. CDR3 length: 15 amino acids. The CDR3 DNA reads as TGTGCCATCAGTGACGCGGGGGGTTCCATCTACGAGCAGTACTTC. Translation gives CAISDAGGSIYEQYF.

This rearrangement joins TRBV3-1 to TRBJ2-3, with a weak D call TRBD2 (6 bases). CDR3 size: 15 residues. Germline CDR1 reads LGHDT; CDR2 reads YNNKEL (reference sequence). Trimming took 3 bases from V and 1 from J, leaving 11 bases between them. The CDR3 here is CASSQLGGGTDTQYF. The CDR3 DNA follows: TGTGCCAGCAGCCAGCTTGGCGGGGGCACAGATACGCAGTATTTT.

On this clonotype: A junction end diverges from the germline sequence, so it may reflect a read error. The chain has TRBV4-2 and TRBJ2-2; 9 bases are a match to TRBD1. This CDR3 has 16 amino acids. Looked up from germline, CDR1 is LGHNA and CDR2 is YNFKEQ. The CDR3 DNA follows: TGTGCCAGCAGCCAATTTACCGGGACAGGGTCCGGGGGGCTGTTTTTT. Translating it yields CASSQFTGTGSGGLFF.

The V call is TRBV3-1, the J call TRBJ2-1; D is undetermined. CDR3 length equals 18 residues. Germline V CDR1 and CDR2: LGHDT, YNNKEL (reference sequence). With 4 bases removed from V and 2 bases from J, the gap between germline ends came to 21 bases. For the CDR3, the DNA is TGTGCCAGCAGCCCAGTGGGTTACTTTAGGGAAACCTACAATGAGCAGTTCTTC. It codes for CASSPVGYFRETYNEQFF.

The rearrangement links TRBV6-4 to TRBJ1-2; D is unclear. This CDR3 spans 14 amino acids. Germline V gene sequence: CDR1 MRHNA, CDR2 SNTAGT. V lost 0 bases and J 2 bases, leaving 7 bases between the germline ends. The CDR3: CASSDSGQNYGYTF. The CDR3 nucleotides are TGTGCCAGCAGTGACTCAGGGCAAAACTATGGCTACACCTTC.

This chain joins TRBV2 and TRBJ2-1; maybe TRBD2 (6 bases). The V gene's germline CDR1 is SNHLY and CDR2 FYNNEI. V lost 7 bases to trimming and J lost 2 bases, with 15 bases between them. The CDR3 runs 15 residues. The CDR3 loop is CASKEGTTPYNEQFF. The CDR3 bases are TGTGCCAGCAAGGAGGGGACCACCCCCTACAATGAGCAGTTCTTC.

This clonotype has only a few counts. V usage is TRBV7-3 and J usage is TRBJ2-3, with D unclear. The CDR3 extends over 15 amino acids. V was pared by 6 bases and J by 6 bases, with 19 bases between. The germline CDR1 and CDR2 sequences are SGHTA and FQGTGA. The CDR3 is CASRVTGSLFDTQYF. The CDR3 nucleotides read TGTGCCAGCAGGGTCACCGGTTCTCTTTTTGATACGCAGTATTTT. Complete variable domain (other parts from reference TRBV7-3 and TRBJ2-3): GAGVSQTPSNKVTEKGKYVELRCDPISGHTALYWYRQSLGQGPEFLIYFQGTGAADDSGLPNDRFFAVRPEGSVSTLKIQRTERGDSAVYLCASRVTGSLFDTQYFGPGTRLTVL.

The chain couples TRBV27 to TRBJ2-1; 8 positions agree with TRBD1. Germline-derived CDR1 and CDR2 are MNHEY and SMNVEV (reference sequence). The CDR3 covers 15 residues. Unmatched junction bases numbered 10, after V lost 5 bases and J lost 7 bases. CDR3 sequence reads: CASSATGEMGNEQFF. CDR3 sequence (DNA): TGTGCCAGCAGTGCGACAGGGGAAATGGGGAATGAGCAGTTCTTC.

This clonotype appeared a few times. The rearrangement links TRBV18 to TRBJ1-3; D is perhaps TRBD1 (5 bases). Germline V CDR1 and CDR2: KGHSH, LQKENI. V lost 0 bases and J 1 base, leaving 19 bases between the germline ends. This CDR3 has 19 residues. CDR3 sequence: CASSPPMFGALLSGNTIYF. As DNA, the CDR3 is TGTGCCAGCTCACCACCGATGTTCGGGGCCCTGCTTTCTGGAAACACCATATATTTT.

This chain links TRBV25-1 with TRBJ2-7; tentatively, D is TRBD2 (6 bases). The ends were cut back, 5 bases at V and 4 bases at J, with 21 bases in the middle. Germline assignment: CDR1 MGHDK and CDR2 SYGVNS. This CDR3 is 16 amino acids long. In DNA form, the CDR3 reads TGTGCCAGCAGTCCGACCGGGAGCCTACTGGTTTACGAGCAGTACTTC. This gives the protein CASSPTGSLLVYEQYF.